Following are 14 T cell receptor beta chains from one sample sequenced in a study of TIL therapy for anti-PD-1-resistant metastatic lung cancer. The immunoSEQ assay was v3. Method: immunoSEQ multiplex PCR; TCRdb's copy keeps in-frame clones and lacks some. The sample lists more than 45,000 clones; around 86% were seen once. Indicated time point: pre-treatment sample, taken before nivolumab and TIL therapy. Sequenced material: blood, taken at baseline. Source of these receptors: a person aged 25-79 years with non-small cell lung cancer.

This chain connects TRBV27 to TRBJ2-4; D might be TRBD2 (6 bases). V was clipped by 0 bases and J by 1 base, with 10 bases between them. Looked up from germline, CDR1 is MNHEY and CDR2 is SMNVEV (reference sequence). This CDR3 region has 16 residues. The CDR3 loop reads CASSLSLRGAKNIQYF. Written as DNA, the CDR3 is TGTGCCAGCAGTTTATCGCTCCGGGGGGCCAAAAACATTCAGTACTTC.

The J gene is TRBJ2-1, the V gene TRBV7-3, with TRBD2 matching 13 bases. The CDR3 length is 15 residues. Germline V gene sequence: CDR1 SGHTA, CDR2 FQGTGA. V shed 5 bases and J 7 bases; nucleotides not matched to a gene: 5. The CDR3 nucleotides are TGTGCCAGCAGCCGACTAGCGGGAGGCCCAAATGAGCAGTTCTTC. As protein: CASSRLAGGPNEQFF. The entire variable domain, with the rest obtained from reference TRBV7-3 and TRBJ2-1, is as follows: GAGVSQTPSNKVTEKGKYVELRCDPISGHTALYWYRQSLGQGPEFLIYFQGTGAADDSGLPNDRFFAVRPEGSVSTLKIQRTERGDSAVYLCASSRLAGGPNEQFFGPGTRLTVL.

This clone was seen once. V and J are TRBV5-8 and TRBJ2-7; D is perhaps TRBD2 (5 bases). The germline CDR1 and CDR2 sequences are SGHTS and YDEGEE. Deletions cut 1 base from V and 2 bases from J, with 10 bases between. The CDR3 loop spans 14 amino acids. CDR3 in amino acids: CASSLYTGTYEQYF. CDR3 sequence (DNA): TGTGCCAGCAGCTTGTATACGGGGACCTACGAGCAGTACTTC.

A single count supports this clone. The CDR3 coding sequence is TGTGCCAGCTCATACGAACCCGGACGAGGGAAGTTCTTC. It is translated as CASSYEPGRGKFF. The chain uses TRBV18 and TRBJ2-1; D is perhaps TRBD2 (5 bases). Trimming removed 5 bases from V and 14 bases from J, with 19 bases in between. This CDR3 is built from 13 residues. Germline V gene sequence: CDR1 KGHSH, CDR2 LQKENI.

This chain links TRBV7-2 with TRBJ2-4, with TRBD1 matching 7 bases. Per the germline V gene, CDR1 is SGHTA and CDR2 is FQGNSA. V trimming: 5 bases; J trimming: 7 bases; junction bases outside the gene matches: 8. The CDR3 covers 14 residues. CDR3 residues: CASSQGQVGNIQYF. CDR3 DNA: TGTGCCAGCAGCCAAGGACAGGTCGGGAACATTCAGTACTTC.

The chain has TRBV10-2 and TRBJ2-3; 9 bases align to TRBD1. Germline V CDR1 and CDR2: WSHSY, SAAADI. This CDR3 comprises 16 residues. J gave up 6 bases and V 6 bases, and 13 bases lay outside the gene matches. The CDR3 DNA reads TGCGCCAGCAGGTGGGACCCTACAGGGGGCAGTGATACGCAGTATTTT. It translates to CASRWDPTGGSDTQYF.

The rearrangement joins TRBV3-1 (or the pseudogene TRBV3-2) to TRBJ2-7; D remains ambiguous. The CDR3 is made up of 14 amino acids. CDR1 is LGHDT, CDR2 YNNKEL, per germline (reference sequence). V lost 1 base and J 0 bases, leaving 7 bases between the germline ends. The CDR3 protein is CASSQGFPSYEQYF. CDR3 coding DNA: TGTGCCAGCAGCCAAGGCTTCCCCTCCTACGAGCAGTACTTC.

The CDR3, as DNA: TGCGCCAGCAGCCAAGATTATCGGAAAAACTCTGGGGCCAACGTCCTGACTTTC. This gives the protein CASSQDYRKNSGANVLTF. V gene TRBV4-1 combines with J gene TRBJ2-6; D remains ambiguous. The CDR3 is 18 amino acids. Germline CDR1 MGHRA, CDR2 YSYEKL. Trimming removed 0 bases at V and 0 bases at J, with 12 bases between.

This rearrangement joins TRBV10-2 to TRBJ2-7; 8 bases are shared with TRBD2. The J segment lost 2 bases and the V segment lost 2 bases, leaving 17 bases of the junction unmatched. CDR1 and CDR2 (germline): WSHSY, SAAADI. The CDR3 totals 19 residues. The CDR3 reads CASSEPNPFSGGLTYEQYF. CDR3 coding DNA: TGCGCCAGCAGTGAGCCCAACCCCTTTTCGGGGGGGCTCACCTACGAGCAGTACTTC.

V is TRBV9 and J is TRBJ1-6; 8 positions agree with TRBD1. Trimming removed 0 bases from V and 10 bases from J; junction bases left unmatched: 3. The CDR3 sequence is 14 residues long. Germline CDR1 reads SGDLS; CDR2 reads YYNGEE. CDR3 amino acids: CASSVETGGSPLHF. The CDR3 coding sequence is TGTGCCAGCAGCGTAGAAACAGGGGGATCACCCCTCCACTTT.

The chain employs TRBV28 and TRBJ2-1; D possibly corresponds to TRBD1 (5 bases). Germline assignment: CDR1 MDHEN and CDR2 SYDVKM. The CDR3 is 11 amino acids. CDR3 sequence (DNA): TGTGCTAAACAAGGGGAATATGAGCAGTTCTTC. It encodes CAKQGEYEQFF.

As to this clone: One end of the junction is discordant with germline, which a read error may explain. The chain combines TRBV3-1 (or the pseudogene TRBV3-2) with TRBJ1-2; 8 bases are shared with TRBD1. The CDR3 sequence is 15 residues long. The V gene's germline CDR1 is LGHDT and CDR2 YNNKEL (reference sequence). CDR3 DNA: TGTGCCAACAGCCTGGGACTGGACAGGGCGTCTGGCTACACCTTC. The encoded protein is CANSLGLDRASGYTF.

The chain recombines TRBV4-1 with TRBJ2-2; TRBD1 is a possible D gene (5 bases). Germline V lookup: CDR1 MGHRA, CDR2 YSYEKL. V gave up 2 bases and J gave up 3 bases, with 16 bases separating them. This CDR3 has 17 amino acids. This CDR3 is CASSQFPQGVDTGELFF. CDR3 DNA: TGCGCCAGCAGCCAATTCCCCCAAGGGGTGGACACCGGGGAGCTGTTTTTT.

This chain links TRBV9 with TRBJ2-1; weak D call: TRBD2 (6 bases). Germline V gene sequence: CDR1 SGDLS, CDR2 YYNGEE. Between the trimmed V and J ends, which lost 1 base and 2 bases, there was a span of 10 bases. The length of the CDR3 is 15 residues. The CDR3 here is CASSVRGIPYNEQFF. The CDR3 DNA sequence: TGTGCCAGCAGCGTACGGGGGATCCCCTACAATGAGCAGTTCTTC.